These 32 T cell receptor beta chains came from one sample sequenced in a study of blood T cell repertoires in COVID-19 (TCRdb year 2020). The library was prepared using the immunoSEQ multiplex PCR assay. Entries here come from immuneACCESS through TCRdb and include only in-frame sequences with V and J called. Some clones fail to appear in such tables; in the studies checked, an unresolved V gene covers under half of the shortfall, and the cause of the remainder is unknown. The sample table shows under 250,000 clones, and approximately 80% are seen once. Jointly, the top ten make up roughly 9.8% of the sample. The sequenced material came from peripheral blood. All receptors derive from a man of 80 years or more with acute or convalescent COVID-19.

V is TRBV13 and J is TRBJ2-3; possible D gene TRBD1, 5 bases. CDR3 size: 14 residues. Germline CDR1 PRHDT, CDR2 FYEKMQ (reference sequence). Trimming took 3 bases from V and 2 from J, leaving 9 bases between them. This CDR3 reads CASSFLGVTDTQYF. The CDR3 region has the DNA TGTGCCAGCAGCTTTTTAGGGGTCACAGATACGCAGTATTTT.

This clone appeared a few times. Other nucleotide sequences in the sample specify the same CDR3. V gene TRBV24-1 combines with J gene TRBJ2-7; 10 bases match TRBD1. This CDR3 has 14 amino acids. V gave up 4 bases and J gave up 3 bases; unmatched junction bases: 2. CDR1 and CDR2 (germline): KGHDR, SFDVKD. CDR3 in amino acids: CATSDRDRGYEQYF. For the CDR3, the DNA is TGTGCCACCAGTGACCGGGACAGGGGCTACGAGCAGTACTTC.

V is TRBV6-1 and J is TRBJ2-7; no firm D call. The CDR3 has 16 amino acids. Trimming cost V 1 base and J 3 bases, with 16 bases left between them. Germline V gene sequence: CDR1 MNHNS, CDR2 SASEGT. The DNA for the CDR3 is TGTGCCAGCAGTGAAGAAAGATGGGCAGAAATCTACGAGCAGTACTTC. Amino acid sequence: CASSEERWAEIYEQYF.

This chain connects TRBV5-6 to TRBJ2-1; 7 nucleotides align to TRBD2. Germline CDR1 is SGHDT and CDR2 is YYEEEE. The CDR3 is 15 residues long. After removal of 0 bases from V and 5 bases from J, the junction contained 5 bases not matched to a gene. CDR3 sequence: CASSLVVGGNNEQFF. The DNA for the CDR3 is TGTGCCAGCAGCTTGGTGGTGGGAGGGAACAATGAGCAGTTCTTC.

The chain combines TRBV5-1 with TRBJ2-3, with 15 bases fitting TRBD2. Germline-derived CDR1 and CDR2 are SGHRS and YFSETQ. The V segment lost 4 bases and the J segment 10 bases; nucleotides outside the gene matches: 7. The CDR3 is made up of 15 amino acids. The CDR3 DNA follows: TGCGCCAGCAGCCGGACTAGCGGGAGGGCCGGTGCGCAGTATTTT. It specifies CASSRTSGRAGAQYF.

Judged by abundance, this clone is medium-sized. The J gene is TRBJ1-3, the V gene TRBV3-1 (or the pseudogene TRBV3-2); D might be TRBD1 (5 bases). The CDR3 totals 17 residues. Trimming stripped 6 bases from V and 0 bases from J, with 18 bases between. The germline V gene has CDR1 LGHDT and CDR2 YNNKEL (reference sequence). CDR3 sequence: CASSPMRGSTSGNTIYF. CDR3 nucleotide sequence: TGTGCCAGCAGTCCCATGCGGGGGTCGACCTCTGGAAACACCATATATTTT.

V gene TRBV27 combines with J gene TRBJ1-5, with a possible D match to TRBD1 (6 bases). Trimming pared 5 bases from V and 4 bases from J, leaving 15 bases between. The germline V gene encodes CDR1 MNHEY and CDR2 SMNVEV (reference sequence). CDR3 length equals 15 residues. CDR3 in amino acids: CASSAHRDTNQPQHF. CDR3 DNA sequence: TGTGCCAGCAGTGCACACCGGGACACTAATCAGCCCCAGCATTTT.

This chain joins TRBV24-1 and TRBJ2-5, with TRBD1 matching over 9 bases. Germline V lookup: CDR1 KGHDR, CDR2 SFDVKD. Losses at the gene ends were 3 bases for V and 4 bases for J; bases not matched to a gene: 5. This CDR3 region has 15 residues. As DNA, the CDR3 is TGTGCCACCAGTGATCCGGGACAGGGAGCAGAGACCCAGTACTTC. It codes for CATSDPGQGAETQYF.

V is TRBV2 and J is TRBJ2-5; no firm D call. V lost 3 bases and J 4 bases, leaving 6 bases between the germline ends. CDR3 length: 12 amino acids. CDR1 and CDR2 (germline): SNHLY, FYNNEI. In DNA, the CDR3 is TGTGCCAGCAGTGATATGAGAGAGACCCAGTACTTC. Translating it yields CASSDMRETQYF.

J is TRBJ1-3 and V is TRBV30, with no clear D. The V gene lost 2 bases and the J gene lost 0 bases, with 5 bases spanning the gap. CDR3 length equals 13 residues. The V gene's germline CDR1 is GTSNPN and CDR2 SVGIG (reference sequence). CDR3 region: CAWSPGSGNTIYF. The CDR3 DNA reads TGTGCCTGGAGTCCGGGCTCTGGAAACACCATATATTTT.

The CDR3 DNA reads TGCGCCAGCAGTCCTGGCTTTAACAATGAGCAGTTCTTC. It translates to CASSPGFNNEQFF. This chain uses TRBV4-1 with TRBJ2-1; D gene unclear. The CDR3 consists of 13 residues. The germline V and J ends were trimmed by 6 bases and 5 bases, with 11 bases remaining between them. CDR1 is MGHRA and CDR2 is YSYEKL in the germline V gene.

This clone has a single count. The chain joins TRBV24-1 to TRBJ1-2; a possible D gene is TRBD1 (6 bases). This CDR3 contains 16 residues. Per the germline V gene, CDR1 is KGHDR and CDR2 is SFDVKD. Trimming cost V 6 bases and J 3 bases, with 19 bases left between them. CDR3 residues: CATSPSGHPGDYGYTF. For the CDR3, the DNA is TGTGCCACCAGTCCTTCGGGACATCCCGGCGACTATGGCTACACCTTC.

The genes are TRBV19 and TRBJ2-7, with a possible D match to TRBD1 (5 bases). This CDR3 contains 16 residues. Germline-derived CDR1 and CDR2 are LNHDA and SQIVND (reference sequence). V was shortened by 7 bases and J by 3 bases, with 22 bases between the two germline ends. As DNA, the CDR3 is TGTGCCAGTACTCTCAGGGCTACGAAGGGGATCTACGAGCAGTACTTC. Protein sequence: CASTLRATKGIYEQYF.

Here the CDR3 reads CATSDSPIITGSYNEQFF. The CDR3 DNA reads as TGTGCCACCAGTGATTCCCCGATTATTACCGGCTCCTACAATGAGCAGTTCTTC. The chain recombines TRBV24-1 with TRBJ2-1; D unclear. The ends were cut back, 2 bases at V and 0 bases at J, with 16 bases in the middle. This CDR3 spans 18 amino acids. The germline V gene encodes CDR1 KGHDR and CDR2 SFDVKD.

This clone has only a few counts. The chain is built from TRBV5-1 and TRBJ2-7; D call uncertain. The CDR3 loop spans 14 amino acids. V was trimmed by 0 bases and J by 0 bases, leaving 7 bases between them. The germline gives CDR1 SGHRS, CDR2 YFSETQ. The CDR3 sequence is CASSLDFNSYEQYF. CDR3 in DNA: TGCGCCAGCAGCTTGGACTTTAACTCCTACGAGCAGTACTTC.

This rearrangement joins TRBV11-2 to TRBJ2-7, with 10 bases lining up with TRBD1. This CDR3 region has 18 residues. The trim removed 5 bases at V and 0 bases at J, leaving 13 bases unmatched. In germline, CDR1 is SGHAT, CDR2 FQNNGV. CDR3 protein: CASSLHRQGASRSYEQYF. The CDR3 DNA reads TGTGCCAGCAGCCTGCACCGACAGGGGGCGAGTCGCTCCTACGAGCAGTACTTC.

The chain links TRBV5-1 to TRBJ2-7; D remains ambiguous. CDR3 length equals 14 residues. Germline CDR1 reads SGHRS; CDR2 reads YFSETQ. V was pared by 0 bases and J by 5 bases, with 12 bases between. The CDR3 coding sequence is TGCGCCAGCAGCTTGGGGCAGGCTGAGCACGAGCAGTACTTC. Translating gives CASSLGQAEHEQYF.

The chain links TRBV10-2 to TRBJ1-6; 7 nucleotides align to TRBD1. V lost 10 bases, J lost 6 bases, and 9 bases stayed unmatched. The CDR3 length is 14 residues. Per germline, CDR1 WSHSY and CDR2 SAAADI. Written as DNA, the CDR3 is TGCGCCACATCCGGGACAGTGATTAATTCACCCCTCCACTTT. Residues: CATSGTVINSPLHF.

The chain employs TRBV4-2 and TRBJ2-5; TRBD2 aligns across 8 bases. The CDR3 has 17 residues. Looked up from germline, CDR1 is LGHNA and CDR2 is YNFKEQ. V gave up 0 bases and J gave up 5 bases; unmatched junction bases: 11. The CDR3 reads CASSQDRTGGLRETQYF. CDR3 sequence (DNA): TGTGCCAGCAGCCAAGATCGAACGGGGGGGCTTCGGGAGACCCAGTACTTC.

The J gene is TRBJ1-1, the V gene TRBV6-5, with TRBD1 identical over 7 bases. This CDR3 region has 14 residues. The germline V gene has CDR1 MNHEY and CDR2 SVGAGI. Trimming cost V 6 bases and J 4 bases; bases outside gene matches: 8. CDR3 coding DNA: TGTGCCAGCAGCGCCACAGGGGCGGGCACTGAAGCTTTCTTT. Its protein is CASSATGAGTEAFF.

This chain connects TRBV24-1 to TRBJ1-5; TRBD1 matches at 10 bases. Per germline, CDR1 KGHDR and CDR2 SFDVKD. The CDR3 length is 15 residues. V dropped 10 bases and J dropped 0; count of bases not matched to a gene: 5. The CDR3 sequence is CATGDRGVSNQPQHF. Here the CDR3 DNA reads TGTGCCACGGGGGACAGGGGAGTTAGCAATCAGCCCCAGCATTTT.

This chain links TRBV4-2 with TRBJ1-2; 11 nucleotides line up with TRBD1. Germline V gene sequence: CDR1 LGHNA, CDR2 YNFKEQ. V lost 4 bases, J lost 6 bases, and 10 bases stayed unmatched. The CDR3 runs 16 residues. The CDR3 DNA reads as TGTGCCAGCAGCCCGGACAGGGGGCTGGAAGGGCATGGCTACACCTTC. Its translation: CASSPDRGLEGHGYTF.

The chain carries TRBV28 and TRBJ2-7; the match to TRBD1 covers 11 bases. The CDR3 covers 15 residues. Germline trimming cut 7 bases from V and 0 bases from J; bases unmatched to any gene: 5. Germline V lookup: CDR1 MDHEN, CDR2 SYDVKM. CDR3 loop: CASTSGQGGSYEQYF. Here the CDR3 DNA reads TGTGCCAGCACCTCGGGACAGGGGGGCTCCTACGAGCAGTACTTC.

This chain links TRBV24-1 with TRBJ2-1; 7 bases map to TRBD2. V trimming: 3 bases; J trimming: 2 bases; junction bases outside the gene matches: 6. Germline CDR1 is KGHDR and CDR2 is SFDVKD. CDR3 length: 16 amino acids. CDR3: CATSDRLSGTYNEQFF. The CDR3, as DNA: TGTGCCACCAGTGATCGACTCAGCGGGACCTACAATGAGCAGTTCTTC.

This rearrangement joins TRBV10-2 to TRBJ1-2, with D unresolved. The CDR3 contains 15 residues. CDR1 is WSHSY, CDR2 SAAADI, per germline. V gave up 10 bases and J gave up 0 bases, with 18 bases separating them. Here the CDR3 reads CATGGRVPPNYGYTF. The CDR3 region has the DNA TGCGCCACGGGTGGGAGGGTCCCTCCTAACTATGGCTACACCTTC.

The genes are TRBV20-1 and TRBJ1-4, with D possibly being TRBD1 (6 bases). Per the germline V gene, CDR1 is DFQATT and CDR2 is SNEGSKA (reference sequence). V was shortened by 4 bases and J by 13 bases, with 13 bases between the two germline ends. The CDR3 has 11 residues. CDR3 nucleotide sequence: TGCAGTGCTACCAGGGGCAGGAGACTGTTTTTT. Amino acid sequence: CSATRGRRLFF.

The V call is TRBV27, the J call TRBJ2-1; 10 positions match TRBD1. Germline trimming cut 8 bases from V and 7 bases from J; bases unmatched to any gene: 11. Germline CDR1 reads MNHEY; CDR2 reads SMNVEV (reference sequence). The length of the CDR3 is 15 residues. For the CDR3, the DNA is TGTGCCAGCTCCTCCCCCGGGACAGGGGCTAATGAGCAGTTCTTC. This translates into CASSSPGTGANEQFF.

The rearrangement links TRBV24-1 to TRBJ1-5, with D unresolved. The V gene's germline CDR1 is KGHDR and CDR2 SFDVKD. V lost 1 base, J lost 4 bases, and 7 bases lay in between. The CDR3 has 14 residues. The CDR3 reads CATSDLGRNQPQHF. The CDR3 bases are TGTGCCACCAGTGATTTAGGCAGGAATCAGCCCCAGCATTTT.

The V gene is TRBV7-9, the J gene TRBJ2-7, with 8 nucleotides matching TRBD1. Germline loops: CDR1 SEHNR, CDR2 FQNEAQ (reference sequence). Trimming cost V 0 bases and J 3 bases; bases outside gene matches: 1. CDR3 length: 14 amino acids. This CDR3 reads CASSLAGQVYEQYF. Written as DNA, the CDR3 is TGTGCCAGCAGCTTAGCGGGACAGGTCTACGAGCAGTACTTC. The complete variable domain, with remaining parts taken from reference TRBV7-9 and TRBJ2-7, reads DTGVSQNPRHKITKRGQNVTFRCDPISEHNRLYWYRQTLGQGPEFLTYFQNEAQLEKSRLLSDRFSAERPKGSFSTLEIQRTEQGDSAMYLCASSLAGQVYEQYFGPGTRLTVT.

This clone was detected a few times. V is TRBV5-1 and J is TRBJ1-6; D might be TRBD1 (5 bases). The CDR3 extends over 14 amino acids. In germline, CDR1 is SGHRS, CDR2 YFSETQ. Trimming took 0 bases from V and 7 from J, leaving 8 bases between them. The CDR3 DNA follows: TGCGCCAGCAGCTTGGGGACATACAATTCACCCCTCCACTTT. Protein product: CASSLGTYNSPLHF.

The chain carries TRBV3-1 (or the pseudogene TRBV3-2) and TRBJ1-4, with D perhaps matching TRBD1 (6 bases). The CDR3 sequence is 14 residues long. Trimming took 1 base from V and 8 from J, leaving 11 bases between them. From germline, CDR1 is LGHDT and CDR2 YNNKEL (reference sequence). The CDR3 region is CASSQAVTGEKLFF. As DNA, the CDR3 is TGTGCCAGCAGCCAAGCTGTCACAGGGGAAAAACTGTTTTTT.

The chain's CDR3 is CASSFRTPYTGELFF. The CDR3 DNA reads TGTGCCAGCAGCTTTAGGACTCCCTACACCGGGGAGCTGTTTTTT. V usage is TRBV7-2 and J usage is TRBJ2-2; D is possibly TRBD2 (5 bases). CDR1 is SGHTA and CDR2 is FQGNSA in the germline V gene. The V gene lost 3 bases and the J gene lost 3 bases, with 11 bases spanning the gap. CDR3 length: 15 residues.